Listed here is a single TCR beta chain. The antigen is unknown. The entry originates in a study of lymphopenia after photon versus proton radiotherapy. General study findings and limits: Under photons, naive T cells and diversity fell while effector/memory populations rose. Better survival with proton therapy was suggested as possible, not demonstrated. After lymphocyte nadir, photon-treated repertoires showed oligoclonal expansion, especially CD8+ Temra.

Germline assignment: CDR1 MNHEY and CDR2 SMNVEV (reference sequence). Trimming pared 5 bases from V and 3 bases from J, leaving 17 bases between. This CDR3 comprises 16 residues. TCRdb keeps only in-frame clones here, not all; method: immunoSEQ multiplex PCR. This table holds 30,000 or so clones, 80% to 90% found once. The chain recombines TRBV27 with TRBJ2-1, with a weak D call TRBD1 (7 bases). Sample: peripheral blood, taken from a patient treated with proton-based radiotherapy. The sequence was collected from a woman aged 60-70 years with cholangiocarcinoma. Some clones in this sample may be carry-over from other donors' samples. This CDR3 is CASSPSQGGLYNEQFF. CDR3 nucleotide sequence: TGTGCCAGCAGTCCCTCCCAGGGGGGTCTCTACAATGAGCAGTTCTTC.